Each of the 9 T cell receptor beta chains below was sequenced from the same sample in a study of cytomegalovirus exposure and HLA in healthy donors. Primers: 60 Vbeta forward and 13 Jbeta reverse. TCRdb's copy holds only in-frame clones and misses some; the assay was immunoSEQ multiplex PCR. Of 160,000 or so clones detected, about 80% appear once; the ten largest clones hold roughly 2.1%. The specimen was PBMCs. The receptors shown here come from a man between 45 and 60 years old in good health and CMV-seropositive.

The chain links TRBV2 to TRBJ2-4; TRBD2 agrees at 14 bases. After removal of 6 bases from V and 6 bases from J, the junction contained 7 bases not matched to a gene. The CDR3 runs 16 residues. Germline V lookup: CDR1 SNHLY, CDR2 FYNNEI. The CDR3, as DNA: TGTGCCAGCAGCCGAGGGACTAGCGGGGGCTTAAACATTCAGTACTTC. Amino acids: CASSRGTSGGLNIQYF.

The chain joins TRBV13 to TRBJ2-5; D unresolved. The germline CDR1 and CDR2 sequences are PRHDT and FYEKMQ (reference sequence). Between the trimmed V and J ends, which lost 5 bases and 1 base, there was a span of 11 bases. CDR3 size: 14 residues. The CDR3 DNA reads TGTGCCAGCAGCCGGTGGGCCGCCCAAGAGACCCAGTACTTC. This translates into CASSRWAAQETQYF.

The table lists this clone with a few counts. The V gene is TRBV14, the J gene TRBJ2-3, with a possible D match to TRBD1 (6 bases). Germline CDR1 reads SGHDN; CDR2 reads FVKESK. The CDR3 is 15 amino acids. Trimming pared 10 bases from V and 0 bases from J, leaving 17 bases between. CDR3 sequence reads: CAKEPQGLSTDTQYF. Here the CDR3 DNA reads TGTGCCAAAGAGCCACAGGGCCTTAGCACAGATACGCAGTATTTT.

The rearrangement uses TRBV19 and TRBJ2-7, with 7 bases matching TRBD2. The germline V gene encodes CDR1 LNHDA and CDR2 SQIVND (reference sequence). The CDR3 consists of 13 residues. The trim removed 6 bases at V and 4 bases at J, leaving 6 bases unmatched. DNA for the CDR3: TGTGCCAGTAGCATCGGGGGGAATTACGAGCAGTACTTC. Its protein is CASSIGGNYEQYF.

V usage is TRBV6-5 and J usage is TRBJ1-1, with 8 bases identical to TRBD1. The germline V gene has CDR1 MNHEY and CDR2 SVGAGI. Trimming at V came to 6 bases and at J to 4 bases, leaving 4 bases not matched to a gene. The CDR3 spans 13 residues. As DNA, the CDR3 is TGTGCCAGCAGAAATACAGGGGGCACTGAAGCTTTCTTT. It translates to CASRNTGGTEAFF.

The V gene is TRBV25-1, the J gene TRBJ1-5, with D possibly being TRBD1 (6 bases). Germline CDR1 is MGHDK and CDR2 is SYGVNS. The CDR3 is 13 amino acids. The V and J ends lost 6 bases and 7 bases respectively, with 13 bases between them. The CDR3 bases are TGTGCCAGCAGCGCCCAGGGGCAGCAGCCCCAGCATTTT. Translated, it gives CASSAQGQQPQHF.

The chain recombines TRBV11-2 with TRBJ1-5; possible D gene TRBD1, 5 bases. The CDR3 covers 16 residues. Trimming shortened V by 1 base and J by 4 bases, and 14 bases separated the two germline ends. Germline CDR1 SGHAT, CDR2 FQNNGV. CDR3: CASSLASGVANQPQHF. The DNA for the CDR3 is TGTGCCAGCAGCTTAGCTTCGGGGGTCGCTAATCAGCCCCAGCATTTT.

The chain links TRBV14 to TRBJ2-7; 7 bases are shared with TRBD1. The CDR3 runs 12 residues. CDR1 SGHDN and CDR2 FVKESK come from the germline V gene. The V gene end was trimmed by 4 bases and the J gene end by 6 bases; junction bases not matched to a gene: 3. The CDR3 DNA reads as TGTGCCAGCAGCCCTACAGGGGTCGAGCAGTACTTC. This codes for CASSPTGVEQYF.

The gene calls are TRBV4-1 and TRBJ2-7, with 9 bases identical to TRBD1. V shed 1 base, J shed 3 bases, and the junction held 4 bases outside the gene matches. Germline CDR1 is MGHRA and CDR2 is YSYEKL. The CDR3 totals 15 residues. The CDR3 loop reads CASSQGPGQGYEQYF. The CDR3 DNA sequence: TGCGCCAGCAGCCAAGGGCCGGGACAGGGCTACGAGCAGTACTTC.